The subject of this entry is one T cell receptor beta chain. This specimen comes from a study of blood T cell repertoires in COVID-19. The wider study: Nucleic acid was either cDNA or gDNA, and it came from T cells, B-cell-depleted T cells, or PBMCs.

In the authors' methods: It was from reference gene primer amplification that nucleated cell counts were estimated. TCRdb's table, derived via immunoSEQ multiplex PCR, lists solely in-frame clones and lacks some. V, J and clone size reflect that table, while D and trimming were determined from the DNA. The data contain about 280,000 clones, roughly 85% of them singletons. The source of this sequence is a middle-aged woman who had recovered from COVID-19. The sequencing input was PBMCs or T cells enriched from blood (not recorded which).

The CDR3 sequence is CASSAGQGNEAFF. The CDR3 DNA sequence: TGTGCCAGCTCAGCGGGACAGGGAAATGAAGCTTTCTTT. The J gene is TRBJ1-1, the V gene TRBV18, with TRBD1 matching over 9 bases. With V trimmed by 5 bases and J by 7 bases, 5 bases remained unmatched. Germline V gene sequence: CDR1 KGHSH, CDR2 LQKENI. The CDR3 has 13 residues.